This record looks at one T cell receptor (beta chain) sequence and its context. CDR1 is LNHDA and CDR2 is SQIVND in the germline V gene (reference sequence). With 6 bases removed from V and 4 bases from J, the gap between germline ends came to 19 bases. There are 16 residues in the CDR3. The sample belongs to a study of OX40 agonist ivuxolimab in advanced cancers. Produced via immunoSEQ multiplex PCR; TCRdb's table is partial and in-frame only. The profile covers around 54,000 clones, with 85% to 95% appearing a single time and approximately 12% taken by the ten largest. The origin of this receptor is an adult with an advanced solid tumor such as melanoma, head and neck, liver or kidney cancer. The genes are TRBV19 and TRBJ1-5; D remains ambiguous. The sample here was CD4+ or CD8+ T cells sorted from blood, taken in a trial of the OX40 agonist ivuxolimab. Here the CDR3 reads CASRPRGQKINQPQHF. The CDR3 DNA is TGTGCCAGTAGACCCCGTGGGCAGAAGATAAATCAGCCCCAGCATTTT.